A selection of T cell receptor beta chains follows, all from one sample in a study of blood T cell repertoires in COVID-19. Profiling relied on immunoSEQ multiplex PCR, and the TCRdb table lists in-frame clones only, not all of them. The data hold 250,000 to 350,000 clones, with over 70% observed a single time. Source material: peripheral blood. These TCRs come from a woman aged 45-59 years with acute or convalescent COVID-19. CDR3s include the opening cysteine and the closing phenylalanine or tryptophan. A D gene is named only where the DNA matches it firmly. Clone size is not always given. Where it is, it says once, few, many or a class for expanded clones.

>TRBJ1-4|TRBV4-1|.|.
TGCGCCAGCAGCCAAGCGGGTTCAGGGGACGGCGAAAAACTGTTTTTT
CASSQAGSGDGEKLFF
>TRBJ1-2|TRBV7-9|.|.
TGTGCCAGCAGCTTAGTACTGGTGATGGGCTACACCTTC
CASSLVLVMGYTF
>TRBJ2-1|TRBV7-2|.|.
TGTGCCAGCAGCTTAGTGTCAGGGGCCCACGATGAGCAGTTCTTC
CASSLVSGAHDEQFF
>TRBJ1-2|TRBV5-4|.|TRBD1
TGTGCCAGCAGTCCGACAGGGGCGGGCTATGGCTACACCTTC
CASSPTGAGYGYTF
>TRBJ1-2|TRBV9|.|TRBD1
TGTGCCAGCAGCGACGGGACAGTCTATGGCTACACCTTC
CASSDGTVYGYTF
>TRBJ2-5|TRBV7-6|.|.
TGTGCCAGCAGCTTAGAGGCGGGAGAGACCCAGTACTTC
CASSLEAGETQYF
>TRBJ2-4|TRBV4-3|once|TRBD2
TGCGCCAGCAGCCAAGATGGCGGGGGAAACATTCAGTACTTC
CASSQDGGGNIQYF
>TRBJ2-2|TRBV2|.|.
TGTGCCAGCAGTCCTTTGGCATCAGGGGAGCTGTTTTTT
CASSPLASGELFF
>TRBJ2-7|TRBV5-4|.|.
TGTGCCAGCAGCCCCCGACAGGATTCCTACGAGCAGTACTTC
CASSPRQDSYEQYF
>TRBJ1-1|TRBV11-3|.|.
TGTGCCAGCAGCTTCGCGGGAGGCACTGAAGCTTTCTTT
CASSFAGGTEAFF
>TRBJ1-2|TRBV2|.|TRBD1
TGTGCCAGCAGTGGGGGACAGGGACTCTATGGCTACACCTTC
CASSGGQGLYGYTF
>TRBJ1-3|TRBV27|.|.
TGTGCCAGCAGTTTACGACAGGACTTATCTGGAAACACCATATATTTT
CASSLRQDLSGNTIYF
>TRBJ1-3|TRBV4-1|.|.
TGCGCCAGCAGCCAAGATTATGTCAGCGGAGGAAACACCATATATTTT
CASSQDYVSGGNTIYF
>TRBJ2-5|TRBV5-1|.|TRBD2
TGCGCCAGCAGCTTGGGCTTAGCGGGCGAGACCCAGTACTTC
CASSLGLAGETQYF
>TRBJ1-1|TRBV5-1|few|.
TGCGCCAGCAGCTTTACGTCTGGGGGAGGGACTGAAGCTTTCTTT
CASSFTSGGGTEAFF
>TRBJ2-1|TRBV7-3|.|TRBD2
TGTGCCAGCAGCCGATCGGGAAGCGGGGTCGACAATGAGCAGTTCTTC
CASSRSGSGVDNEQFF
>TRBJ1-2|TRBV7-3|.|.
TGTGCCAGCAGCCCTCAGGGGTTGGAAGGCTACACCTTC
CASSPQGLEGYTF
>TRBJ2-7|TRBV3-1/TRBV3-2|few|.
TGTGCCAGCGGGGCAGGTGAAACCTACGAGCAGTACTTC
CASGAGETYEQYF
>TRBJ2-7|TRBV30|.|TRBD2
TGTGCCTGGAGTGGCGGGAGCCACGAGCAGTACTTC
CAWSGGSHEQYF
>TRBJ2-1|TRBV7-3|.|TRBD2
TGTGCCAGCAGCCGCGGGACTAGCGGGAGCAATGAGCAGTTCTTC
CASSRGTSGSNEQFF
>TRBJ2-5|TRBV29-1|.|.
TGCAGCGTTGAACCCGTGTACCAAGAGACCCAGTACTTC
CSVEPVYQETQYF
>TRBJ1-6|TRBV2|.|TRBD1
TGTGCCAATCAACAGGGGAGAAATTCACCCCTCCACTTT
CANQQGRNSPLHF
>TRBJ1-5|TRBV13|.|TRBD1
TGTGCCAGCAGCTCCCGGGACAGGGGTAATCAGCCCCAGCATTTT
CASSSRDRGNQPQHF
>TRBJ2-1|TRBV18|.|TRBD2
TGTGCCAGCTCACCGGGACTAGATCGGTACAATGAGCAGTTCTTC
CASSPGLDRYNEQFF
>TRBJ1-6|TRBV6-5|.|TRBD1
TGTGCCAGCAGCCTCTCCGGGACAGGGAATTCACCCCTCCACTTT
CASSLSGTGNSPLHF
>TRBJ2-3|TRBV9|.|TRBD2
TGTGCCAGCAGCGTAAGAGCGGGAGGGCCGGGGGATACGCAGTATTTT
CASSVRAGGPGDTQYF